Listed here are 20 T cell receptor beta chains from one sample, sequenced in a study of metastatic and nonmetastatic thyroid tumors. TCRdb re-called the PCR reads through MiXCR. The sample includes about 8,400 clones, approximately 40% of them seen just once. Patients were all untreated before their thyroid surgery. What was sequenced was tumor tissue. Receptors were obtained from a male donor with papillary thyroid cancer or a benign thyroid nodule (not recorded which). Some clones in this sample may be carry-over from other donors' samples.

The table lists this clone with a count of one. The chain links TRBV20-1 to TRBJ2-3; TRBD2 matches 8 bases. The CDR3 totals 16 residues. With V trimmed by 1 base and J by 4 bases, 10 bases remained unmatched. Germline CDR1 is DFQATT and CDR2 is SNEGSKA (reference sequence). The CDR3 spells CSARVTSGSGPDTQYF. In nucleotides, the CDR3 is TGCAGTGCTAGAGTCACTAGCGGTTCCGGGCCAGATACGCAGTATTTT.

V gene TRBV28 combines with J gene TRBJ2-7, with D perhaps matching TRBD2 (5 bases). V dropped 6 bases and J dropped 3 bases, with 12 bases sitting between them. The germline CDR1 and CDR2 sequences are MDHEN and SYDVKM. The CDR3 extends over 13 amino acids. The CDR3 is CASRNPSSYEQYF. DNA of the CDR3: TGTGCCAGCAGGAACCCTAGCAGCTACGAGCAGTACTTC.

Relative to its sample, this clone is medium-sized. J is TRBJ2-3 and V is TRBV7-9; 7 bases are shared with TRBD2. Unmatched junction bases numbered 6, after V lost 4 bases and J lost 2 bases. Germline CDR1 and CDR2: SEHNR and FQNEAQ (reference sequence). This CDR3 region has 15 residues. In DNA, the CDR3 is TGTGCCAGCAGCTCCCGGGAGGCAAACACAGATACGCAGTATTTT. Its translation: CASSSREANTDTQYF.

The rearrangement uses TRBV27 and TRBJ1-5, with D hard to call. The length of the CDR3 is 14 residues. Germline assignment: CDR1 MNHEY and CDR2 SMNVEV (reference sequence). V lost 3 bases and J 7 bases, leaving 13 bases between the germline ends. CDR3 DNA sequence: TGTGCCAGCAGTTTGGCCCCCCAAGGGCAGCCCCAGCATTTT. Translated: CASSLAPQGQPQHF.

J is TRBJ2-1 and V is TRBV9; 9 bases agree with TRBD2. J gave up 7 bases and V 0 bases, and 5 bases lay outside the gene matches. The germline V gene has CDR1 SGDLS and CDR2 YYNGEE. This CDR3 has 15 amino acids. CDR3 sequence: CASSVEKRGVNEQFF. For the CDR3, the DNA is TGTGCCAGCAGCGTAGAAAAGCGGGGGGTTAATGAGCAGTTCTTC.

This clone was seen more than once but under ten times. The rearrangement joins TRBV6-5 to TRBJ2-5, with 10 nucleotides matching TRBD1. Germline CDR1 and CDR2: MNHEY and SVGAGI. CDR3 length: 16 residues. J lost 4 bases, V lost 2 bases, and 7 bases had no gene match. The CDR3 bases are TGTGCCAGCAGTTACAAACGACAGGGGGCGGGAGAGACCCAGTACTTC. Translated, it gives CASSYKRQGAGETQYF.

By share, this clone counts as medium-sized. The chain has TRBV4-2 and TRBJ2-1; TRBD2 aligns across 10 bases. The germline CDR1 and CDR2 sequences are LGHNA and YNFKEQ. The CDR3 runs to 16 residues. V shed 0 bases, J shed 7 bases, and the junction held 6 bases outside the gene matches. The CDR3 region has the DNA TGTGCCAGCAGCCAAGATATCGGTAGCGGGGGGAATGAGCAGTTCTTC. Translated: CASSQDIGSGGNEQFF.

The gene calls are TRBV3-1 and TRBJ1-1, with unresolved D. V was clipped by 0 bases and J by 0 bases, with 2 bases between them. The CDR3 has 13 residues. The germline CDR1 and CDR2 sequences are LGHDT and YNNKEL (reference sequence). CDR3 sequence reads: CASSQDLNTEAFF. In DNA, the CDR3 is TGTGCCAGCAGCCAAGATCTGAACACTGAAGCTTTCTTT.

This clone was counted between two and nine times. The CDR3 nucleotides are TGTGCCACCAGTGCCGGGGACAGGGATTATGGCTACACCTTC. It yields the protein CATSAGDRDYGYTF. The rearrangement links TRBV24-1 to TRBJ1-2; 9 nucleotides match TRBD1. Germline V gene lookup returns CDR1 KGHDR and CDR2 SFDVKD. Unmatched junction bases numbered 5, after V lost 5 bases and J lost 5 bases. The CDR3 loop spans 14 amino acids.

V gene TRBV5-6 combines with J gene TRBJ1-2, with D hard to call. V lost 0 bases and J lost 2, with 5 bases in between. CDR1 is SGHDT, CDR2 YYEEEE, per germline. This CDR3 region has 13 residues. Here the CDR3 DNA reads TGTGCCAGCAGCTTGGGACGAAACTATGGCTACACCTTC. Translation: CASSLGRNYGYTF. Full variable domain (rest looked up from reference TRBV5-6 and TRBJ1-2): DAGVTQSPTHLIKTRGQQVTLRCSPKSGHDTVSWYQQALGQGPQFIFQYYEEEERQRGNFPDRFSGHQFPNYSSELNVNALLLGDSALYLCASSLGRNYGYTFGSGTRLTVV.

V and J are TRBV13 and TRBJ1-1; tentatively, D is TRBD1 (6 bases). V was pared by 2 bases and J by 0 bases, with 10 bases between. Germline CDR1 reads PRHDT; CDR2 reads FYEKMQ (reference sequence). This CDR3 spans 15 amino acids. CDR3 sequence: CASSLLNRVNTEAFF. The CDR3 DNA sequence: TGTGCCAGCAGCTTATTAAACAGGGTGAACACTGAAGCTTTCTTT.

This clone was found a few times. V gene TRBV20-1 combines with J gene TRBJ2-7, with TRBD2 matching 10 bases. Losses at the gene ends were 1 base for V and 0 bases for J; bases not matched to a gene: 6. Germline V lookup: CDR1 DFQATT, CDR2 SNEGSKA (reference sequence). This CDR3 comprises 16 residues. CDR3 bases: TGCAGTGCTAGAGGGAGTACTAGCGGGGACTCCTACGAGCAGTACTTC. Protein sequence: CSARGSTSGDSYEQYF.

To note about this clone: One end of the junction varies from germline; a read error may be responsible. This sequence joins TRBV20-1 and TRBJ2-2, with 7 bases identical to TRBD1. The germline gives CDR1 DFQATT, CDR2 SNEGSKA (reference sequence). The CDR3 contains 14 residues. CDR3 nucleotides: TGCAGTGCTAGAGGGACAGGTAACACCTGGGAGCTGTTTTTT. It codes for CSARGTGNTWELFF.

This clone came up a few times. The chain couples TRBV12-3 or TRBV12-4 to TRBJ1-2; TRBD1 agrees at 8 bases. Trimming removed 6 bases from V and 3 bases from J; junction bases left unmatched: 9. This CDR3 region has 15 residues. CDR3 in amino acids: CASRAQGQGDYGYTF. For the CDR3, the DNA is TGTGCCAGCAGAGCTCAAGGACAGGGTGACTATGGCTACACCTTC.

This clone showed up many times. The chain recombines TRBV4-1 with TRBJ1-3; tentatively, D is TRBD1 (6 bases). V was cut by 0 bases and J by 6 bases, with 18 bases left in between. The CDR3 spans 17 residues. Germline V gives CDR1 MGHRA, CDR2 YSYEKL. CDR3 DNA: TGCGCCAGCAGCCAAGAAGGAGGCGGAGGGGGTGTAAACACCATATATTTT. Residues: CASSQEGGGGGVNTIYF.

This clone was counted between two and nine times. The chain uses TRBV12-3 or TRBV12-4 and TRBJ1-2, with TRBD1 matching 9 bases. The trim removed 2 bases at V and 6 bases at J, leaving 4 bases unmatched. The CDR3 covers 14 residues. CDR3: CASSLWDRVDGYTF. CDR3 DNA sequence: TGTGCCAGCAGTTTATGGGACAGGGTAGATGGCTACACCTTC.

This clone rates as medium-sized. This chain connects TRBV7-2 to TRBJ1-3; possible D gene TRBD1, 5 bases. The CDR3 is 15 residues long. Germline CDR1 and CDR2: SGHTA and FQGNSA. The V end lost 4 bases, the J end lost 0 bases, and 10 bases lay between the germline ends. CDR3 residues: CASSSTAASGNTIYF. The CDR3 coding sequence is TGTGCCAGCAGCTCGACAGCCGCCTCTGGAAACACCATATATTTT.

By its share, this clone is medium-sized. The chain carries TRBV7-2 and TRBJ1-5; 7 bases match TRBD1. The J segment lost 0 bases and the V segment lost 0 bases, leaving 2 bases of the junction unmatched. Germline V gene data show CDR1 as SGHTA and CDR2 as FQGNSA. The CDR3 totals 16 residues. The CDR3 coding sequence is TGTGCCAGCAGCTTAGCCGGGACAGCTAGCAATCAGCCCCAGCATTTT. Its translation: CASSLAGTASNQPQHF.

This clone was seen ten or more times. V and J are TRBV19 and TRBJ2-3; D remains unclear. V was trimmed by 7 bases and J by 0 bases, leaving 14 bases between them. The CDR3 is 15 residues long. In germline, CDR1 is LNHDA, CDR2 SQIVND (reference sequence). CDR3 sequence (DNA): TGTGCCAGTAAGGTCGGAGATTTTAGCACAGATACGCAGTATTTT. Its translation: CASKVGDFSTDTQYF.

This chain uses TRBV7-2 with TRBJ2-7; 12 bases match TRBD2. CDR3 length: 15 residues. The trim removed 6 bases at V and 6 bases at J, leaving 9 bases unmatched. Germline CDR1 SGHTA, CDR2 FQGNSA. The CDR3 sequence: CASRYRLAGVGEQYF. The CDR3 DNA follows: TGTGCCAGCAGGTACCGACTAGCGGGAGTAGGCGAGCAGTACTTC.